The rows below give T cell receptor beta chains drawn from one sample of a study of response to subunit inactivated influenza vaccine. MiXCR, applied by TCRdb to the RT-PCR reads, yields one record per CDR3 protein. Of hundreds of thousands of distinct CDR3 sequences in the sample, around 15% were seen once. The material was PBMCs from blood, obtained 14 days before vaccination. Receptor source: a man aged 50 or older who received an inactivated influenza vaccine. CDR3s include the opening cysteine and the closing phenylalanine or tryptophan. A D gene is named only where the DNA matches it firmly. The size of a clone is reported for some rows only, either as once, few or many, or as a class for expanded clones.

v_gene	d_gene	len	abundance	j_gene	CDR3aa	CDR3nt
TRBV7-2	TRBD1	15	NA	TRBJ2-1	CASSTRDRGSAEQFF	TGTGCCAGCAGCACACGAGACAGGGGAAGTGCTGAGCAGTTCTTC
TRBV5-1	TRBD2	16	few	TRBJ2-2	CASSLSGRADTGELFF	TGCGCCAGCAGCTTGAGCGGGAGGGCAGATACCGGGGAGCTGTTTTTT
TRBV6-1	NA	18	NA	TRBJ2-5	CASSTLRVAGTHQETQYF	TGTGCCAGCAGTACACTCAGGGTCGCGGGTACACACCAAGAGACCCAGTACTTC
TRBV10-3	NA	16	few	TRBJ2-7	CAISGTGWAGSYEQYF	TGTGCCATCAGTGGAACAGGGTGGGCTGGATCCTACGAGCAGTACTTC
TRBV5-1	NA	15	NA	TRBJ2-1	CASSLDVGVHNEQFF	TGCGCCAGCAGCTTGGATGTGGGGGTACACAATGAGCAGTTCTTC
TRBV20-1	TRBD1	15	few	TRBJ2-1	CSARASDRGLNEQFF	TGCAGTGCTAGAGCGAGTGACAGGGGCCTCAATGAGCAGTTCTTC
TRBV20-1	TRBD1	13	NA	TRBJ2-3	CSYRDSITDTQYF	TGCAGTTACCGGGACAGCATCACAGATACGCAGTATTTT
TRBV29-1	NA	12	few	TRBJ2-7	CSVLVSSYEQYF	TGCAGCGTTCTGGTCTCCTCCTACGAGCAGTACTTC
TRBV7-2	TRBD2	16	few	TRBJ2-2	CASSKGTSGIGGELFF	TGTGCCAGCAGCAAAGGGACTAGCGGGATTGGCGGGGAGCTGTTTTTT
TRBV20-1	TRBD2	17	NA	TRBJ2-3	CSASPLADRALTDTQYF	TGCAGTGCTAGTCCGCTAGCGGATAGGGCCCTCACAGATACGCAGTATTTT
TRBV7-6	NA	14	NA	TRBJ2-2	CASSPRDTTGELFF	TGTGCCAGCAGCCCCAGGGACACCACCGGGGAGCTGTTTTTT
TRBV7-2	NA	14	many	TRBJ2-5	CASSLVLPSETQYF	TGTGCCAGCAGCTTAGTACTCCCGTCGGAGACCCAGTACTTC
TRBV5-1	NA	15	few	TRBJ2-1	CATRRDLSSYNEQFF	TGCGCCACGAGACGGGACCTTAGCTCCTACAATGAGCAGTTCTTC
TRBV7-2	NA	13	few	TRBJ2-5	CASSLSVRETQYF	TGTGCCAGCAGCTTGAGTGTGAGGGAGACCCAGTACTTC
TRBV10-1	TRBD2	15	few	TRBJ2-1	CASSRGAGNENEQFF	TGCGCCAGCAGTCGTGGAGCGGGGAATGAAAATGAGCAGTTCTTC
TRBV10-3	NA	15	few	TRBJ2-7	CAISESVGGIYEQYF	TGTGCCATCAGTGAGTCGGTCGGAGGAATCTACGAGCAGTACTTC
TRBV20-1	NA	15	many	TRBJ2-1	CSARDLEGRYNEQFF	TGCAGTGCTAGAGATTTGGAGGGCCGCTACAATGAGCAGTTCTTC
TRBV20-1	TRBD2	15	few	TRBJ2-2	CSARDPQGGTGELFF	TGCAGTGCTAGAGATCCCCAGGGAGGGACCGGGGAGCTGTTTTTT
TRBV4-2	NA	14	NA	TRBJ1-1	CASSSIFKDTEAFF	TGTGCCAGCAGCAGTATTTTTAAGGACACTGAAGCTTTCTTT
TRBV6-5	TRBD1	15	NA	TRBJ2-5	CASSYSGQGRETQYF	TGTGCCAGCAGTTACTCGGGACAGGGAAGGGAGACCCAGTACTTC
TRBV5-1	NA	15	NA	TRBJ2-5	CASSPVRGSQETQYF	TGCGCCAGCAGCCCGGTCAGGGGCTCGCAAGAGACCCAGTACTTC
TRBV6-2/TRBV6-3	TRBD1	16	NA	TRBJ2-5	CASSYTPMTGRETQYF	TGTGCCAGCAGTTACACCCCGATGACAGGGCGCGAGACCCAGTACTTC
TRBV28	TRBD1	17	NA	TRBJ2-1	CASSFSPRTGAYNEQFF	TGTGCCAGCAGTTTCTCCCCTAGGACAGGGGCCTACAATGAGCAGTTCTTC
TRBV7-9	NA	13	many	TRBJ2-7	CASSLRVEYEQYF	TGTGCCAGCAGCTTGCGGGTTGAATACGAGCAGTACTTC
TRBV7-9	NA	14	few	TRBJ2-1	CASSFESWPLEQFF	TGTGCCAGCAGCTTTGAATCCTGGCCCCTTGAGCAGTTCTTC
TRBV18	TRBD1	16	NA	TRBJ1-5	CASSPSRTGGSQPQHF	TGTGCCAGCTCACCGTCCAGGACAGGGGGAAGTCAGCCCCAGCATTTT
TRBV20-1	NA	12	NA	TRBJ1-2	CSARPGYDGYTF	TGCAGTGCTAGGCCGGGATACGATGGCTACACCTTC
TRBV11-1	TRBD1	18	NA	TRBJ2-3	CARSPGDRALPGTDTQYF	TGTGCCCGCAGTCCCGGGGACAGGGCCCTCCCTGGCACAGATACGCAGTATTTT
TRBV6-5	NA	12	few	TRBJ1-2	CASSKGSYGYTF	TGTGCCAGCAGCAAGGGTAGCTATGGCTACACCTTC
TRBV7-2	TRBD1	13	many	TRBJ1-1	CASSLDRGTEAFF	TGTGCCAGCAGCTTAGACAGGGGGACTGAAGCTTTCTTT
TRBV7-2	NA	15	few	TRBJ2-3	CASSPPGSKGNTQYF	TGTGCCAGCAGCCCCCCGGGGAGCAAGGGGAATACGCAGTATTTT
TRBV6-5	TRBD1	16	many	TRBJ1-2	CASSYAQGAARYGYTF	TGTGCCAGCAGTTATGCACAGGGGGCGGCGAGGTATGGCTACACCTTC
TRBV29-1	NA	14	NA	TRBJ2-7	CSVGGDSVVGEQYF	TGCAGCGTAGGGGGGGACTCGGTCGTAGGCGAGCAGTACTTC
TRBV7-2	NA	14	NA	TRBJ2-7	CASSLTREGYEQYF	TGTGCCAGCAGCTTAACCAGAGAGGGCTACGAGCAGTACTTC
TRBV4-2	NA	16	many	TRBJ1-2	CASSPYWTTSNYGYTF	TGTGCCAGCAGCCCATATTGGACAACTTCTAACTATGGCTACACCTTC
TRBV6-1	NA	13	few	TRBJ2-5	CASSVIYQETQYF	TGTGCCAGCAGTGTGATCTACCAAGAGACCCAGTACTTC
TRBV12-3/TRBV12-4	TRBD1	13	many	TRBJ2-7	CASSSTTGNEQYF	TGTGCCAGCAGTTCAACGACAGGGAACGAGCAGTACTTC
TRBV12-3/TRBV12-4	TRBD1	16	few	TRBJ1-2	CASSSSVKTGGAGYTF	TGTGCCAGCAGTTCCTCCGTAAAGACAGGGGGAGCAGGCTACACCTTC
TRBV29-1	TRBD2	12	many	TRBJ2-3	CSVALADDTQYF	TGCAGCGTTGCACTAGCGGATGATACGCAGTATTTT
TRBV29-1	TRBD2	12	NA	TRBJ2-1	CSVGTSIDEQFF	TGCAGCGTTGGGACTAGCATCGATGAGCAGTTCTTC
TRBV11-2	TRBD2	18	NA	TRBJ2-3	CASSYGTSGRRRGDTQYF	TGTGCCAGCAGCTACGGGACTAGCGGGAGGAGGAGGGGAGATACGCAGTATTTT
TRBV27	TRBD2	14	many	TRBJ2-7	CASSLRTSAYEQYF	TGTGCCAGCAGTTTACGGACTAGCGCCTACGAGCAGTACTTC
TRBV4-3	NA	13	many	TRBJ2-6	CASSRGPGNVLTF	TGCGCCAGCAGCCGAGGACCCGGCAACGTCCTGACTTTC
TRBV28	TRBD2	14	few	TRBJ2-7	CASSLGTSGARQYF	TGTGCCAGCAGCCTCGGGACTAGCGGAGCCCGGCAGTACTTC
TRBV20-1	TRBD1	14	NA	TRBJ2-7	CSARRTGVSYEQYF	TGCAGTGCTAGGCGGACAGGAGTTTCCTACGAGCAGTACTTC
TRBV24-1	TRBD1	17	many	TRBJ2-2	CATSDQGQGGGTGELFF	TGTGCCACCAGTGACCAAGGACAGGGTGGAGGGACCGGGGAGCTGTTTTTT
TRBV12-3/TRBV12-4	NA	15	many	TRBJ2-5	CASSSDRSDRETQYF	TGTGCCAGCAGCTCAGACCGGAGTGATAGAGAGACCCAGTACTTC
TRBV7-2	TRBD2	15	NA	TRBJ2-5	CASSLRGGRRETQYF	TGTGCCAGCAGCTTACGGGGGGGAAGACGAGAGACCCAGTACTTC